A selection of T cell receptor beta chains follows, all from one sample in a study of T-cell reconstitution after alpha-beta-depleted transplantation in children. TCRdb re-derived calls from the PCR reads in MiXCR, one entry per CDR3 protein. The data show 70,000 or so distinct CDR3 sequences, with roughly a tenth seen just once and over 10% held by the top ten. Sequenced here: PBMCs, sampled before TCRalphabeta/CD19-depleted stem cell transplant. Every receptor here comes from a boy aged 5-17 years with acute myeloid leukemia, due to receive a stem cell transplant. Both conserved end residues are part of each CDR3. A D gene is named only where the DNA matches it firmly. Size is omitted from some rows. Given values are once, few, many or a class for expanded clones.

J	size	D	V	DNA	CDR3
TRBJ1-2	many	.	TRBV20-1	TGCAGTGCTAGAGGCGGGGGGGGGAGTGTGCACAACTATGGCTACACCTTC	CSARGGGGSVHNYGYTF
TRBJ2-3	many	TRBD1	TRBV20-1	TGCAGTGCTAGCCCCCGGGACAGGGGCACAGATACGCAGTATTTT	CSASPRDRGTDTQYF
TRBJ2-1	few	TRBD2	TRBV20-1	TGCAGTGCTAGAGCATCGGGACTAGCGGGAGTAGGTGAGCAGTTCTTC	CSARASGLAGVGEQFF
TRBJ2-1	many	.	TRBV10-3	TGTGCCCACGGGACATTGAACAATGAGCAGTTCTTC	CAHGTLNNEQFF
TRBJ2-3	.	.	TRBV20-1	TGCTGTGTCTGGGAGAGGCTAGACCGCACAGATACGCAGTATTTT	CCVWERLDRTDTQYF
TRBJ2-5	.	TRBD2	TRBV20-1	TGCAGTGCCAACCTAAGGACTAGCGGGAGGAGGGAGACCCAGTACTTC	CSANLRTSGRRETQYF
TRBJ2-1	many	TRBD2	TRBV7-9	TGTGCCAGCAGCTCGGGGACTAGCGCTTCCAATGAGCAGTTCTTC	CASSSGTSASNEQFF
TRBJ1-2	many	.	TRBV6-4	TGTGCCAGCAGTGACCTCAGCGCAGGGGATGGCTACACCTTC	CASSDLSAGDGYTF
TRBJ2-1	many	TRBD2	TRBV29-1	TGCAGCGTTGGGGCCGGGACTAGCGGGATCAATGAGCAGTTCTTC	CSVGAGTSGINEQFF
TRBJ2-5	many	.	TRBV2	TGTGCCAGCAGTGTCTTAAGGGGGGAGACCCAGTACTTC	CASSVLRGETQYF
TRBJ2-2	many	TRBD2	TRBV7-2	TGTGCCAGCAGATGGACTAGCGGGAGGGCCCCCGGGGAGCTGTTTTTT	CASRWTSGRAPGELFF
TRBJ2-3	.	TRBD2	TRBV11-2	TGTGCCAGCAGCTTGACTAGCGGGGGGGGGGATACGCAGTATTTT	CASSLTSGGGDTQYF
TRBJ2-2	many	.	TRBV20-1	TGCAGTGCTAGAGCCCCTTGGGGCGCGAACACCGGGGAGCTGTTTTTT	CSARAPWGANTGELFF
TRBJ1-1	many	.	TRBV18	TGTGCCAGCTCATACAAACAGGGGAACACTGAAGCTTTCTTT	CASSYKQGNTEAFF
TRBJ2-1	many	.	TRBV12-3/TRBV12-4	TGTGCCAGCAGTTTAGTGGACCTCGATGAGCAGTTCTTC	CASSLVDLDEQFF
TRBJ1-5	many	TRBD1	TRBV12-3/TRBV12-4	TGTGCCAGCAGCCGCTCACAGGGGGCGAAAAGCAATCAGCCCCAGCATTTT	CASSRSQGAKSNQPQHF
TRBJ2-1	many	.	TRBV24-1	TGTGCCTCCGCCCCCCAGGGAGAAGTTGGGAGCAATGAGCAGTTCTTC	CASAPQGEVGSNEQFF
TRBJ1-6	many	.	TRBV20-1	TGCAGTGCTTCCCGGGGCTCTAGCACAAATTCACCCCTCCACTTT	CSASRGSSTNSPLHF
TRBJ2-3	many	.	TRBV6-5	TGTGCCAGCAGTTACTCCAGGGGAATAGATACGCAGTATTTT	CASSYSRGIDTQYF
TRBJ2-5	many	.	TRBV25-1	TGTGCCAGCAGTGCCCTAGGTGTGGAGACCCAGTACTTC	CASSALGVETQYF
TRBJ2-6	.	.	TRBV23-1	TGCGCCAGCAGTCAATCATACGCCAGCCCTGGGGCCAACGTCCTGACTTTC	CASSQSYASPGANVLTF
TRBJ1-3	many	.	TRBV12-3/TRBV12-4	TGTGCCAGCAGTCAACAGGGAGGAGCTGGAAACACCATATATTTT	CASSQQGGAGNTIYF
TRBJ2-7	many	.	TRBV20-1	TGCAGTGCTAGGCGGGCCGGGTTCCTGAACGAGCAGTACTTC	CSARRAGFLNEQYF
TRBJ1-1	many	TRBD1	TRBV20-1	TGCAGTGCTAGAGCAGGTTATCGGGACAGGGGAGCTTTCTTT	CSARAGYRDRGAFF
TRBJ2-7	many	.	TRBV24-1	TGTGCCACCAGTGATCCGGGTGCCTACGAGCAGTACTTC	CATSDPGAYEQYF
TRBJ2-7	many	.	TRBV6-5	TGTGCCAGCAGTTACCCCAACGAGCAGTACTTC	CASSYPNEQYF
TRBJ1-2	few	.	TRBV2	TGTGCCAGCAGAACAAGGGGCACTCCCGGTCTGGGGTTCTACACCTTC	CASRTRGTPGLGFYTF
TRBJ1-1	.	.	TRBV28	TGTGCCAGCAGCCTCCCGACAGCCATGAACACTGAAGCTTTCTTT	CASSLPTAMNTEAFF
TRBJ2-7	many	.	TRBV7-9	TGTGCCAGCAGCTATATAACCCACTACGAGCAGTACTTC	CASSYITHYEQYF
TRBJ2-1	many	.	TRBV3-1	TGTGCCAGCAGCCAAGAGTTTGGTCGGGGGGAGCAGTTCTTC	CASSQEFGRGEQFF
TRBJ2-2	many	TRBD2	TRBV12-3/TRBV12-4	TGTGCCAGCAGCCCCACAACGGGAGGTACCGGGGAGCTGTTTTTT	CASSPTTGGTGELFF
TRBJ2-3	many	.	TRBV7-2	TGTGCCAGCAGCTTAGGTATTATCTGGTATACGCAGTATTTT	CASSLGIIWYTQYF
TRBJ2-7	many	.	TRBV5-6	TGTGCCAGCAGCTTTGTCGGGAGCAAAGAGCAGTACTTC	CASSFVGSKEQYF
TRBJ2-1	many	TRBD2	TRBV5-1	TGCGCCAGCAGCTTGGCGGCTAGCGGGGGCGGTGAGCAGTTCTTC	CASSLAASGGGEQFF
TRBJ2-2	many	.	TRBV12-3/TRBV12-4	TGTGCCAGCAGTAGAGAAATGGGAACCGGGGAGCTGTTTTTT	CASSREMGTGELFF
TRBJ1-5	many	.	TRBV20-1	TGCAGTGCTCAATTAGGGAATGCCATACAGCCCCAGCATTTT	CSAQLGNAIQPQHF
TRBJ2-2	many	TRBD1	TRBV29-1	TGCAGCGGCGACAGGGCCACCGGGGAGCTGTTTTTT	CSGDRATGELFF
TRBJ1-2	many	TRBD1	TRBV10-3	TGTGCCATCCGCGGACAGGGCCTTAACTATGGCTACACCTTC	CAIRGQGLNYGYTF
TRBJ2-1	many	.	TRBV6-5	TGTGCCAGCAGTTACTCGGGGCGAAGAGAGCAGTTCTTC	CASSYSGRREQFF
TRBJ2-1	many	TRBD2	TRBV4-2	TGTGCCAGCAGCGGGGGAGCTAGCGGGGCCACCGGGTCCTACAATGAGCAGTTCTTC	CASSGGASGATGSYNEQFF
TRBJ2-3	many	.	TRBV5-1	TGCGCCAGCAGACGGGACCTCACAGATACGCAGTATTTT	CASRRDLTDTQYF
TRBJ2-1	many	TRBD2	TRBV27	TGTGCCAGCAGTTCTAGCGGAGGGATATTAGGGCAGTTCTTC	CASSSSGGILGQFF
TRBJ1-6	many	.	TRBV12-3/TRBV12-4	TGTGCCAGCAGGGTAGGAACGTTTCCCCTCCACTTT	CASRVGTFPLHF
TRBJ2-5	many	TRBD2	TRBV5-4	TGTGCCAGCAGCTTGGGCGGGAGGTACCAAGAGACCCAGTACTTC	CASSLGGRYQETQYF
TRBJ2-4	many	.	TRBV29-1	TGCAGCGTTCGGGCCCCCGGGGTCGAAAACATTCAGTACTTC	CSVRAPGVENIQYF
TRBJ2-1	many	TRBD2	TRBV7-2	TGTGCCAGCAGCTTACTAGCGGGGATCTACAATGAGCAGTTCTTC	CASSLLAGIYNEQFF
TRBJ2-7	few	TRBD2	TRBV7-2	TGTGCCAGCACGAGCGGGAGCGGGAGGTCCCACGAGCAGTACTTC	CASTSGSGRSHEQYF
TRBJ1-2	many	TRBD1	TRBV6-1	TGTGCCAGCAGAGTGACAGGGGAGCTGGCCAACTATGGCTACACCTTC	CASRVTGELANYGYTF
TRBJ2-1	many	.	TRBV7-2	TGTGCCAGCAACAGGGGACTTTACAATGAGCAGTTCTTC	CASNRGLYNEQFF
TRBJ2-1	once	.	TRBV20-1	TGCAGCGCTGGAAAGGGGACCCGAGACAATGAGCAGTTCTTC	CSAGKGTRDNEQFF
TRBJ1-5	.	TRBD1	TRBV27	TGTGCCTTCAGTTTACTAGTAGGGGGGACAGGGGTTCAGCCCCAGCATTTT	CAFSLLVGGTGVQPQHF